The rows below give T cell receptor beta chains drawn from one sample of a study of blood T cell repertoires in COVID-19. Clones were read by immunoSEQ multiplex PCR, and TCRdb kept only the in-frame ones, dropping some. The sample yields about 170,000 clones, 84% seen once. Sequencing was carried out using peripheral blood. These TCRs come from a man between 40 and 49 years old who had recovered from COVID-19. Each CDR3 is given with its conserved first and last residue. A D gene is named only where the DNA matches it firmly. The size entry is marked missing in some rows and otherwise reads once, few, many or a size class.

D: NA; V: TRBV28; J: TRBJ2-7; size: NA; CDR3: CASIADSLYEQYF; DNA: TGTGCCAGCATAGCGGATAGCCTCTACGAGCAGTACTTC
D: NA; V: TRBV9; J: TRBJ1-5; size: NA; CDR3: CASSPGGSQPQHF; DNA: TGTGCCAGCAGCCCGGGAGGGAGCCAGCCCCAGCATTTT
D: NA; V: TRBV7-2; J: TRBJ2-7; size: NA; CDR3: CASSLEGGMSYEQYF; DNA: TGTGCCAGCAGCTTAGAAGGCGGGATGTCCTACGAGCAGTACTTC
D: TRBD1; V: TRBV27; J: TRBJ1-3; size: NA; CDR3: CASSGPTGDLFSGNTIYF; DNA: TGTGCCAGCAGTGGTCCAACAGGGGACCTCTTCTCTGGAAACACCATATATTTT
D: NA; V: TRBV9; J: TRBJ1-2; size: NA; CDR3: CASSPYRGGLYGYTF; DNA: TGTGCCAGCAGCCCTTATCGGGGGGGCCTCTATGGCTACACCTTC
D: NA; V: TRBV6-5; J: TRBJ2-3; size: NA; CDR3: CASREGITDTQYF; DNA: TGTGCCAGCAGGGAGGGGATCACAGATACGCAGTATTTT
D: NA; V: TRBV15; J: TRBJ1-1; size: NA; CDR3: CATSREGLGGTEAFF; DNA: TGTGCCACCAGCAGAGAAGGTTTGGGGGGCACTGAAGCTTTCTTT
D: TRBD1; V: TRBV3-1/TRBV3-2; J: TRBJ1-2; size: NA; CDR3: CASPQETGGDYTF; DNA: TGTGCCAGCCCCCAAGAAACAGGGGGAGATTACACCTTC
D: TRBD1; V: TRBV6-1; J: TRBJ1-6; size: NA; CDR3: CASSVHRDRVESPLHF; DNA: TGTGCCAGCAGTGTCCACCGGGACAGGGTAGAATCACCCCTCCACTTT
D: NA; V: TRBV6-2/TRBV6-3; J: TRBJ1-6; size: NA; CDR3: CASSYETGPSSPLHF; DNA: TGTGCCAGCAGTTACGAAACAGGGCCGAGTTCACCCCTCCACTTT
D: NA; V: TRBV4-3; J: TRBJ1-5; size: NA; CDR3: CASSQFRGNQPQHF; DNA: TGCGCCAGCAGCCAATTTAGGGGAAATCAGCCCCAGCATTTT
D: NA; V: TRBV11-3; J: TRBJ1-1; size: NA; CDR3: CASSFGGGTEAFF; DNA: TGTGCCAGCAGCTTCGGGGGGGGCACTGAAGCTTTCTTT
D: NA; V: TRBV7-9; J: TRBJ2-5; size: NA; CDR3: CASSLASIETQYF; DNA: TGTGCCAGCAGCTTAGCTAGTATCGAGACCCAGTACTTC
D: NA; V: TRBV4-2; J: TRBJ1-2; size: many; CDR3: CASSTDTGGNGYTF; DNA: TGTGCCAGCAGCACAGATACGGGAGGTAATGGCTACACCTTC
D: TRBD2; V: TRBV19; J: TRBJ2-7; size: NA; CDR3: CASSNGPLTLAGVSYEQYF; DNA: TGTGCCAGTAGTAATGGACCCTTAACTCTAGCGGGGGTCTCCTACGAGCAGTACTTC
D: NA; V: TRBV9; J: TRBJ2-3; size: NA; CDR3: CASSVESGAATQYF; DNA: TGTGCCAGCAGCGTAGAATCAGGGGCGGCTACGCAGTATTTT
D: NA; V: TRBV28; J: TRBJ1-4; size: few; CDR3: CASSFGRLRGKLFF; DNA: TGTGCCAGCAGTTTCGGGCGCCTCCGGGGAAAACTGTTTTTT
D: TRBD2; V: TRBV19; J: TRBJ2-3; size: once; CDR3: CASSTQREGDTQYF; DNA: TGTGCCAGTAGTACACAGAGGGAGGGAGATACGCAGTATTTT
D: NA; V: TRBV28; J: TRBJ1-5; size: NA; CDR3: CASSFTGPQHF; DNA: TGTGCCAGCAGTTTTACAGGGCCCCAGCATTTT
D: TRBD2; V: TRBV4-3; J: TRBJ2-1; size: NA; CDR3: CASSQDHEDAGENEQFF; DNA: TGCGCCAGCAGCCAAGATCACGAAGATGCGGGGGAAAATGAGCAGTTCTTC
D: TRBD2; V: TRBV10-3; J: TRBJ2-1; size: few; CDR3: CAIRNASGSGNEQFF; DNA: TGTGCCATCAGAAACGCTAGCGGGAGTGGTAATGAGCAGTTCTTC
D: TRBD2; V: TRBV19; J: TRBJ2-3; size: NA; CDR3: CASAGGYGTDTQYF; DNA: TGTGCCAGCGCCGGGGGGTACGGCACAGATACGCAGTATTTT
D: NA; V: TRBV18; J: TRBJ1-5; size: NA; CDR3: CASSPIAQNQPQHF; DNA: TGTGCCAGCTCACCAATAGCCCAGAATCAGCCCCAGCATTTT
D: NA; V: TRBV4-1; J: TRBJ1-2; size: NA; CDR3: CASSQVQGANGYTF; DNA: TGCGCCAGCAGCCAAGTACAGGGCGCGAATGGCTACACCTTC
D: NA; V: TRBV5-5; J: TRBJ1-4; size: few; CDR3: CASSDGPDEKLFF; DNA: TGTGCCAGCAGCGATGGTCCAGATGAAAAACTGTTTTTT
D: NA; V: TRBV6-6; J: TRBJ1-5; size: NA; CDR3: CASSRQDSNQPQHF; DNA: TGTGCCAGCAGTCGACAGGATAGCAATCAGCCCCAGCATTTT
D: TRBD1; V: TRBV4-1; J: TRBJ2-2; size: NA; CDR3: CASSQVPGGENTGELFF; DNA: TGCGCCAGCAGCCAAGTTCCAGGGGGCGAGAACACCGGGGAGCTGTTTTTT
D: NA; V: TRBV7-8; J: TRBJ2-3; size: NA; CDR3: CASSLVRSLASDTQYF; DNA: TGTGCCAGCAGCTTAGTTCGGTCCCTAGCGTCAGATACGCAGTATTTT
D: NA; V: TRBV9; J: TRBJ2-1; size: NA; CDR3: CASSVGLASYNEQFF; DNA: TGTGCCAGCAGCGTAGGGCTAGCGTCCTACAATGAGCAGTTCTTC
D: TRBD1; V: TRBV5-6; J: TRBJ1-2; size: NA; CDR3: CASRGQGAYGYTF; DNA: TGTGCCAGCAGGGGACAGGGGGCTTATGGCTACACCTTC
D: NA; V: TRBV11-2; J: TRBJ1-5; size: NA; CDR3: CASSLDRLSNQPQHF; DNA: TGTGCCAGCAGCTTAGACAGGCTGAGCAATCAGCCCCAGCATTTT
D: TRBD2; V: TRBV25-1; J: TRBJ2-1; size: NA; CDR3: CASSIHAGGPFNEQFF; DNA: TGTGCCAGCAGTATCCATGCGGGGGGGCCCTTCAATGAGCAGTTCTTC
D: TRBD1; V: TRBV11-3; J: TRBJ1-2; size: NA; CDR3: CASSLGEKSGQGGVWHGYTF; DNA: TGTGCCAGCAGCTTAGGCGAGAAGTCGGGACAGGGAGGAGTATGGCATGGCTACACCTTC
D: NA; V: TRBV28; J: TRBJ1-2; size: NA; CDR3: CASSSNRLPFYGYTF; DNA: TGTGCCAGCAGTTCCAATCGCCTACCGTTTTATGGCTACACCTTC
D: NA; V: TRBV9; J: TRBJ2-2; size: many; CDR3: CASSAPTVAGTGELFF; DNA: TGTGCCAGCAGCGCGCCGACAGTCGCCGGCACCGGGGAGCTGTTTTTT
D: NA; V: TRBV4-3; J: TRBJ1-1; size: NA; CDR3: CASSQGRRDTEAFF; DNA: TGCGCCAGCAGCCAAGGTCGGAGGGACACTGAAGCTTTCTTT